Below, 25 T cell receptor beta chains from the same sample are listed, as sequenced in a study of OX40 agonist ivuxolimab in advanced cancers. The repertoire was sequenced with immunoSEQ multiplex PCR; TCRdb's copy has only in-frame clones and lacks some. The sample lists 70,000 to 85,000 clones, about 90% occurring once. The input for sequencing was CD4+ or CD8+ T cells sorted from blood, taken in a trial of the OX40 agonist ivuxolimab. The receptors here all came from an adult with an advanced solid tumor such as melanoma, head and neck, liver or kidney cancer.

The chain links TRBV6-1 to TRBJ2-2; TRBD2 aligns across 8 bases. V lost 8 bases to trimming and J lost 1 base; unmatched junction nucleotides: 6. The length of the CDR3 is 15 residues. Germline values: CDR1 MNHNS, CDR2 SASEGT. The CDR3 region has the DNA TGTGCCAGCTCCCGCGGGGGGCTGAACACCGGGGAGCTGTTTTTT. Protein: CASSRGGLNTGELFF.

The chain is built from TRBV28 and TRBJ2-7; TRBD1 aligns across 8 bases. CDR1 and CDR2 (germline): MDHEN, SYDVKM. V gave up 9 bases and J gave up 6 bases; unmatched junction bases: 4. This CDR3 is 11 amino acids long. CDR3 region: CASRTGREQYF. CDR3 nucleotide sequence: TGTGCCAGTCGGACAGGGCGCGAGCAGTACTTC.

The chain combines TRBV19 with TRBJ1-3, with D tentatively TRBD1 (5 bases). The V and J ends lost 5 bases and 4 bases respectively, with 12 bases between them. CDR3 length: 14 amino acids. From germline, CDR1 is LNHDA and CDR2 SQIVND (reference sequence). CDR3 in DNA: TGTGCCAGTAGTTCATGGGACGGCGGAAACACCATATATTTT. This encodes CASSSWDGGNTIYF.

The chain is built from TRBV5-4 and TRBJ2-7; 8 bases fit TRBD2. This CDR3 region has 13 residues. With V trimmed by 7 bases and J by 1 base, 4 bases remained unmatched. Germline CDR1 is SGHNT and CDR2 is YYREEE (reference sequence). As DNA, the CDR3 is TGTGCCAGCGGCAGCGGGGGATCCTACGAGCAGTACTTC. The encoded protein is CASGSGGSYEQYF.

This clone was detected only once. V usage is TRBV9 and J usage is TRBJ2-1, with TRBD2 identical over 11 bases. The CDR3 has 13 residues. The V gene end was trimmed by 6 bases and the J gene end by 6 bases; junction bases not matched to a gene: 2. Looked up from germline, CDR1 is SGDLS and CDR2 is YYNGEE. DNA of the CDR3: TGTGCCAGCAACCTAGCGGGGGGCAATGAGCAGTTCTTC. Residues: CASNLAGGNEQFF.

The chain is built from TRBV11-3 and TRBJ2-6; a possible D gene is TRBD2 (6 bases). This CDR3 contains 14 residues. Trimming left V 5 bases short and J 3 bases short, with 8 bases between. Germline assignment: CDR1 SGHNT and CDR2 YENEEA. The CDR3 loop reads CASSPGGGANVLTF. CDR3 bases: TGTGCCAGCAGCCCCGGGGGTGGGGCCAACGTCCTGACTTTC.

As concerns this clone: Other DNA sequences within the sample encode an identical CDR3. The DNA for the CDR3 is TGTGCCAGCAGTTACTCACAGGGATCTTACGAGCAGTACTTC. This translates into CASSYSQGSYEQYF. The rearrangement links TRBV6-6 to TRBJ2-7; D is possibly TRBD1 (6 bases). Looked up from germline, CDR1 is MNHNY and CDR2 is SVGAGI (reference sequence). The CDR3 consists of 14 residues. Trimming shortened V by 0 bases and J by 4 bases, and 10 bases separated the two germline ends.

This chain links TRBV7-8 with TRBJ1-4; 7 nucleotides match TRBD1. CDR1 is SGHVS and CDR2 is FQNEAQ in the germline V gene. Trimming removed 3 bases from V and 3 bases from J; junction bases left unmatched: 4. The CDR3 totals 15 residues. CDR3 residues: CASSFRQGSNEKLFF. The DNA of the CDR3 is TGTGCCAGCAGCTTCAGACAGGGCTCTAATGAAAAACTGTTTTTT.

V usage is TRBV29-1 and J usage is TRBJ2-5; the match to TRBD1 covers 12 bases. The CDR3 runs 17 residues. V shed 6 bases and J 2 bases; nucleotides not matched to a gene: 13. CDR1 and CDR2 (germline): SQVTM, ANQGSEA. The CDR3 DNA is TGCAGCGTGCAAGGGACAGGGGGCGTGGGTTTACAAGAGACCCAGTACTTC. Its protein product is CSVQGTGGVGLQETQYF.

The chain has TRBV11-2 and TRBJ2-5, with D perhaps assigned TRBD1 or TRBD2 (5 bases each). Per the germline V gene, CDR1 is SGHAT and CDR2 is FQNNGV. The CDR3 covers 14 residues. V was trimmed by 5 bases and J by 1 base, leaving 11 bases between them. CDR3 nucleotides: TGTGCCAGCAGCCAAGGGACGGCCCAAGAGACCCAGTACTTC. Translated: CASSQGTAQETQYF.

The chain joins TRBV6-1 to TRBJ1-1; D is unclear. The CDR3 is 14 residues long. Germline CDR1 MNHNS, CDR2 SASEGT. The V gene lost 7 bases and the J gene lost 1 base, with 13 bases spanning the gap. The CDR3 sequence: CASTKRQANTEAFF. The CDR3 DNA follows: TGTGCCAGCACCAAGAGGCAGGCGAACACTGAAGCTTTCTTT.

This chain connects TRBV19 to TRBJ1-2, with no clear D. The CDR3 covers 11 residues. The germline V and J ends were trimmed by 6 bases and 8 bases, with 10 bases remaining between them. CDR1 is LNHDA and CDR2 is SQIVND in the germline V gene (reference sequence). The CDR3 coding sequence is TGTGCCAGTAGAGGCTCCGGGGGCTACACCTTC. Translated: CASRGSGGYTF.

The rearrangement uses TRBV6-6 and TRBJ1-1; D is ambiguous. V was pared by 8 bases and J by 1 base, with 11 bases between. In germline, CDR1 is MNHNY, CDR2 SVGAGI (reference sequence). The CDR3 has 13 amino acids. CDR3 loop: CASSLDWNTEAFF. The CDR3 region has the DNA TGTGCCAGCTCGTTGGATTGGAACACTGAAGCTTTCTTT.

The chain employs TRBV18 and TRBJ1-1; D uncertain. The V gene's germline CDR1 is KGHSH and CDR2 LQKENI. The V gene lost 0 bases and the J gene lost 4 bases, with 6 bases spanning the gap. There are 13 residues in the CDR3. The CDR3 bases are TGTGCCAGCTCACCACCGTTGGGCACTGAAGCTTTCTTT. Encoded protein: CASSPPLGTEAFF.

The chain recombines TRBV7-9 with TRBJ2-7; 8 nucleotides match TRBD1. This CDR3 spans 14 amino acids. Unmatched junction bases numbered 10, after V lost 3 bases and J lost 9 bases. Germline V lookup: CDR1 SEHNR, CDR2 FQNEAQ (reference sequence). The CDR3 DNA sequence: TGTGCCAGCAGCTTTCCCCGGGACAGGCCTTCGCAGTACTTC. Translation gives CASSFPRDRPSQYF. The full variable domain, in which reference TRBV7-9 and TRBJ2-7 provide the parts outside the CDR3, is DTGVSQNPRHKITKRGQNVTFRCDPISEHNRLYWYRQTLGQGPEFLTYFQNEAQLEKSRLLSDRFSAERPKGSFSTLEIQRTEQGDSAMYLCASSFPRDRPSQYFGPGTRLTVT.

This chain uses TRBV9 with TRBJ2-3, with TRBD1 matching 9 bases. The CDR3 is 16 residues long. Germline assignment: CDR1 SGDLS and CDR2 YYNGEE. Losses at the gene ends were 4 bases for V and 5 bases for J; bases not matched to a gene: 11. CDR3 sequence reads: CASSYEQGAREDTQYF. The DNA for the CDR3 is TGTGCCAGCAGCTACGAACAGGGGGCTCGGGAAGATACGCAGTATTTT.

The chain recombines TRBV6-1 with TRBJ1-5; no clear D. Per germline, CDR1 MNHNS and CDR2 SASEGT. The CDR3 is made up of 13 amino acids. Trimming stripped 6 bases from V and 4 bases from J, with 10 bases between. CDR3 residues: CASRNDGNQPQHF. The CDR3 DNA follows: TGTGCCAGCAGAAACGACGGAAATCAGCCCCAGCATTTT.

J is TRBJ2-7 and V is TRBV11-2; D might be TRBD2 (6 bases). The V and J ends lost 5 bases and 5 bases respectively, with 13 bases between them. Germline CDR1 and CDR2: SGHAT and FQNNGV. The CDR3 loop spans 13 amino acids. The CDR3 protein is CASSTGRGNEQYF. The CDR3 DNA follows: TGTGCCAGCAGCACCGGACGGGGGAACGAGCAGTACTTC.

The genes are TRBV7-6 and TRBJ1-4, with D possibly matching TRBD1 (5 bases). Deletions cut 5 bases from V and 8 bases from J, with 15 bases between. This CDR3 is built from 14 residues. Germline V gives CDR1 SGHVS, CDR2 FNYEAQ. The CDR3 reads CASSGGGVEEKLFF. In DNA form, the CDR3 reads TGTGCCAGCAGCGGTGGGGGGGTGGAGGAAAAACTGTTTTTT.

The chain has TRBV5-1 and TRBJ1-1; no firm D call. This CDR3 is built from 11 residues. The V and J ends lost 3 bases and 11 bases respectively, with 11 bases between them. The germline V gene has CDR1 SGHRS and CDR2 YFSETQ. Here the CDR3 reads CASSSGRVAFF. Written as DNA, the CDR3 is TGCGCCAGCAGCTCGGGCAGAGTCGCTTTCTTT.

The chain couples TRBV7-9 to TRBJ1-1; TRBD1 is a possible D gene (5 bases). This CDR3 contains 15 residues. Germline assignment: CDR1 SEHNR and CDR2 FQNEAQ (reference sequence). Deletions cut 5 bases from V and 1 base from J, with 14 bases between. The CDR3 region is CASSPDQGRNTEAFF. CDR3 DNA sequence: TGTGCCAGCAGCCCAGATCAGGGAAGGAACACTGAAGCTTTCTTT.

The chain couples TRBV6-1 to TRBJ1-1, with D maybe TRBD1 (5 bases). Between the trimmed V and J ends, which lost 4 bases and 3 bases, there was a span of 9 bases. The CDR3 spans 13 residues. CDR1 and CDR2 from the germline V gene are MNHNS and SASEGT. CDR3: CASSVRGYTEAFF. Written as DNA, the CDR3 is TGTGCCAGCAGTGTTAGGGGTTACACTGAAGCTTTCTTT.

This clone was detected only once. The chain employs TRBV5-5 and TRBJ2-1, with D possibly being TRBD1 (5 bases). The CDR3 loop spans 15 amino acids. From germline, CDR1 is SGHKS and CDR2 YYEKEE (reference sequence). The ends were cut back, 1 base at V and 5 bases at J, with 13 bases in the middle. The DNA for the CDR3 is TGTGCCAGCAGCTTGCTGCCTCAAGGGGACAATGAGCAGTTCTTC. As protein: CASSLLPQGDNEQFF.

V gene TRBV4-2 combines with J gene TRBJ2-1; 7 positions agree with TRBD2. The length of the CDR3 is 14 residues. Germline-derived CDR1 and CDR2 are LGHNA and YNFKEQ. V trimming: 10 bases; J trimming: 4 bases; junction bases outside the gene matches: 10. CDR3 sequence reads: CATAGGGPYNEQFF. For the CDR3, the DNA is TGTGCCACCGCTGGCGGGGGACCGTACAATGAGCAGTTCTTC.

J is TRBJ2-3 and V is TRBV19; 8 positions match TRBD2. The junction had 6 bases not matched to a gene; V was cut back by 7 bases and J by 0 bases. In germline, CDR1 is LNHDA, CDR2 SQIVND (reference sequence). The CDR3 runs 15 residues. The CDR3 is CASTPLAGSTDTQYF. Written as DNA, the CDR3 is TGTGCCAGTACTCCGCTAGCGGGTAGCACAGATACGCAGTATTTT. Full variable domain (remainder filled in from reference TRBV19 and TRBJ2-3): DGGITQSPKYLFRKEGQNVTLSCEQNLNHDAMYWYRQDPGQGLRLIYYSQIVNDFQKGDIAEGYSVSREKKESFPLTVTSAQKNPTAFYLCASTPLAGSTDTQYFGPGTRLTVL.